These 29 T cell receptor beta chains share one sample of origin, sequenced in a study of healthy donors' naive CD4 and CD8 T cells. Starting from about 470 ng of total RNA, TCR libraries were made with linear amplification. TCRdb re-analysed the reads in MiXCR, keeping a single row per CDR3 protein. Of approximately 180,000 distinct CDR3 sequences listed, under 85% were seen once; the top ten hold around 2%. Sequencing was done on a sample of naive CD4+ and CD8+ T cells sorted from blood, pooled from several donors. The receptors here all came from a pool of human donors in good health; the sample pools cells from several healthy donors.

The J gene is TRBJ2-5, the V gene TRBV29-1; D tentatively fits TRBD1 or TRBD2 (5 bases each). The CDR3 loop spans 15 amino acids. The germline V gene encodes CDR1 SQVTM and CDR2 ANQGSEA. V dropped 6 bases and J dropped 5 bases, with 22 bases sitting between them. CDR3 sequence: CSVDPGPILGETQYF. CDR3 in DNA: TGCAGCGTGGACCCGGGACCCATCCTCGGGGAGACCCAGTACTTC.

This rearrangement joins TRBV27 to TRBJ1-5; perhaps TRBD1 as D (5 bases). Germline CDR1 reads MNHEY; CDR2 reads SMNVEV (reference sequence). Trimming cost V 7 bases and J 2 bases, with 12 bases left between them. The CDR3 covers 14 residues. CDR3 nucleotide sequence: TGTGCCAGCACCTCGCAGGGAGGCAATCAGCCCCAGCATTTT. Its protein is CASTSQGGNQPQHF.

In its sample, this clonotype was seen a few times. The rearrangement uses TRBV5-1 and TRBJ2-5; TRBD1 agrees at 9 bases. The length of the CDR3 is 14 residues. J lost 8 bases, V lost 4 bases, and 9 bases had no gene match. Per the germline V gene, CDR1 is SGHRS and CDR2 is YFSETQ. CDR3 amino acids: CASSLDRGGETQYF. The CDR3 DNA follows: TGCGCCAGCAGCCTGGACAGGGGAGGTGAAACCCAGTACTTC.

The V gene is TRBV27, the J gene TRBJ2-5; no definite D call. This CDR3 is built from 13 residues. V dropped 6 bases and J dropped 5 bases, with 13 bases sitting between them. Per the germline V gene, CDR1 is MNHEY and CDR2 is SMNVEV (reference sequence). This chain's CDR3 is CASSPHGEETQYF. The CDR3 bases are TGTGCCAGCAGCCCCCACGGAGAGGAGACCCAGTACTTC.

The gene calls are TRBV29-1 and TRBJ1-1, with D possibly TRBD1 on 5 matching bases. V was pared by 6 bases and J by 1 base, with 15 bases between. CDR1 is SQVTM and CDR2 is ANQGSEA in the germline V gene. This CDR3 comprises 14 residues. CDR3 DNA sequence: TGCAGCGTCGGCCTGGGACGTAAGAACACTGAAGCTTTCTTT. Encoded protein: CSVGLGRKNTEAFF.

V is TRBV4-2 and J is TRBJ2-1; TRBD2 aligns across 10 bases. In germline, CDR1 is LGHNA, CDR2 YNFKEQ. V trimming: 3 bases; J trimming: 13 bases; junction bases outside the gene matches: 9. The CDR3 is 14 amino acids. CDR3 sequence (DNA): TGTGCCAGCAGCCATCTAAACGAGCGGGAGGGCCAGTTCTTC. Residues: CASSHLNEREGQFF.

V and J are TRBV5-1 and TRBJ1-1; no definite D call. Germline CDR1 is SGHRS and CDR2 is YFSETQ. The CDR3 sequence is 14 residues long. Trimming cost V 1 base and J 3 bases, with 10 bases left between them. In nucleotides, the CDR3 is TGCGCCAGCAGCTTGTTTGTGGACGACACTGAAGCTTTCTTT. It is translated as CASSLFVDDTEAFF.

The chain couples TRBV29-1 to TRBJ2-2; D is perhaps TRBD1 (5 bases). The CDR3 totals 14 residues. Deletions cut 4 bases from V and 1 base from J, with 10 bases between. Germline CDR1 is SQVTM and CDR2 is ANQGSEA. The CDR3 here is CSVGQSMNTGELFF. As DNA, the CDR3 is TGCAGCGTTGGACAGTCAATGAACACCGGGGAGCTGTTTTTT.

V and J are TRBV27 and TRBJ2-7; 8 nucleotides align to TRBD1. Trimming removed 5 bases from V and 1 base from J; junction bases left unmatched: 4. The CDR3 spans 14 residues. Germline loops: CDR1 MNHEY, CDR2 SMNVEV (reference sequence). The chain's CDR3 is CASSLTGVSYEQYF. In DNA, the CDR3 is TGTGCCAGCAGTCTGACAGGGGTTTCCTACGAGCAGTACTTC.

The J gene is TRBJ1-1, the V gene TRBV19; 7 bases are a match to TRBD1. CDR3 length: 14 amino acids. Trimming removed 9 bases from V and 1 base from J; junction bases left unmatched: 8. Looked up from germline, CDR1 is LNHDA and CDR2 is SQIVND (reference sequence). CDR3 nucleotides: TGTGCCAGCCAACAGGGGCGAGGGAACACTGAAGCTTTCTTT. This encodes CASQQGRGNTEAFF.

The CDR3 here is CASRLATEQFF. CDR3 DNA sequence: TGTGCCAGCAGACTAGCAACTGAGCAGTTCTTC. The chain uses TRBV4-2 and TRBJ2-1; a weak D match, TRBD2 (6 bases). V lost 6 bases to trimming and J lost 9 bases, with 9 bases between them. The CDR3 runs 11 residues. Germline CDR1 is LGHNA and CDR2 is YNFKEQ.

This CDR3 is CASSPDWQETQYF. The CDR3, as DNA: TGTGCCAGCTCACCGGACTGGCAAGAGACCCAGTACTTC. The chain links TRBV18 to TRBJ2-5; D is perhaps TRBD2 (5 bases). This CDR3 region has 13 residues. The V gene's germline CDR1 is KGHSH and CDR2 LQKENI. The V and J ends lost 3 bases and 2 bases respectively, with 7 bases between them.

The chain uses TRBV6-5 and TRBJ1-3, with no clear D. Trimming took 7 bases from V and 0 from J, leaving 7 bases between them. The CDR3 consists of 13 residues. The germline gives CDR1 MNHEY, CDR2 SVGAGI. The CDR3 DNA follows: TGTGCCAGCACGGGCCTCTCTGGAAACACCATATATTTT. Translated: CASTGLSGNTIYF.

The gene calls are TRBV30 and TRBJ2-7; D call uncertain. The germline CDR1 and CDR2 sequences are GTSNPN and SVGIG (reference sequence). The CDR3 spans 11 residues. Trimming removed 3 bases from V and 3 bases from J, with 6 bases in between. The CDR3 DNA sequence: TGTGCCTGGAGCGCTAACTACGAGCAGTACTTC. Protein product: CAWSANYEQYF. The full variable domain, rest sourced from reference TRBV30 and TRBJ2-7, is SQTIHQWPATLVQPVGSPLSLECTVEGTSNPNLYWYRQAAGRGLQLLFYSVGIGQISSEVPQNLSASRPQDRQFILSSKKLLLSDSGFYLCAWSANYEQYFGPGTRLTVT.

The V gene is TRBV20-1, the J gene TRBJ2-1; possible D gene TRBD2, 5 bases. The CDR3 length is 13 residues. Per germline, CDR1 DFQATT and CDR2 SNEGSKA (reference sequence). The CDR3 reads CGISVMSVGEQFF. The DNA of the CDR3 is TGCGGCATTAGCGTAATGTCGGTCGGTGAGCAGTTCTTC.

V is TRBV29-1 and J is TRBJ1-5; no reliable D call. Germline lookup yields CDR1 SQVTM and CDR2 ANQGSEA. The V end lost 4 bases, the J end lost 5 bases, and 9 bases lay between the germline ends. This CDR3 is built from 12 residues. As DNA, the CDR3 is TGCAGCGTTGCGAACAGTGATCAGCCCCAGCATTTT. Translation: CSVANSDQPQHF.

The J gene is TRBJ2-7, the V gene TRBV5-1; D possibly corresponds to TRBD1 (6 bases). In germline, CDR1 is SGHRS, CDR2 YFSETQ. CDR3 length: 14 residues. V was cut by 3 bases and J by 2 bases, with 12 bases left in between. The CDR3 DNA sequence: TGCGCCAGCAGCTCCCCAGACAGGACCTACGAGCAGTACTTC. Translated: CASSSPDRTYEQYF.

The genes are TRBV30 and TRBJ2-7; 9 positions agree with TRBD1. The V gene's germline CDR1 is GTSNPN and CDR2 SVGIG (reference sequence). The CDR3 runs to 14 residues. The V and J ends lost 4 bases and 7 bases, in that order; junction bases with no gene match: 11. The CDR3 region is CAWNQRGTGREQYF. CDR3 nucleotides: TGTGCCTGGAACCAGAGGGGGACAGGGCGAGAGCAGTACTTC.

The V and J genes are TRBV19 and TRBJ1-5; possibly TRBD1 for D (5 bases). Trimming left V 2 bases short and J 4 bases short, with 9 bases between. CDR3 length: 14 residues. Looked up from germline, CDR1 is LNHDA and CDR2 is SQIVND (reference sequence). CDR3 nucleotides: TGTGCCAGTAGTATATGGGACGTAAATCAGCCCCAGCATTTT. Translating it yields CASSIWDVNQPQHF.

This clonotype was recorded only once. The rearrangement links TRBV19 to TRBJ2-7; 8 nucleotides agree with TRBD1. V shed 6 bases, J shed 4 bases, and the junction held 2 bases outside the gene matches. This CDR3 is 12 amino acids long. Germline assignment: CDR1 LNHDA and CDR2 SQIVND (reference sequence). The chain's CDR3 is CASSDRGYEQYF. The CDR3 nucleotides read TGTGCCAGTAGCGACAGGGGTTACGAGCAGTACTTC.

This clonotype appeared a few times. The chain recombines TRBV29-1 with TRBJ2-7; D could derive from TRBD1 or TRBD2 (5 bases each). This CDR3 is 13 amino acids long. Germline V gives CDR1 SQVTM, CDR2 ANQGSEA. Between the trimmed V and J ends, which lost 3 bases and 0 bases, there was a span of 9 bases. CDR3 sequence: CSVDDGASYEQYF. CDR3 nucleotides: TGCAGCGTTGACGACGGGGCCTCCTACGAGCAGTACTTC.

This chain links TRBV29-1 with TRBJ1-1, with unresolved D. CDR1 and CDR2 (germline): SQVTM, ANQGSEA. The CDR3 runs to 12 residues. The V end was cut by 7 bases, the J end by 7 bases, with 16 bases between. This CDR3 is CSAEPDDGEAFF. CDR3 nucleotide sequence: TGCAGCGCCGAGCCGGATGACGGTGAAGCTTTCTTT.

This clonotype has just a few counts. Compared with germline, one end of the junction differs, possibly owing to a read error. This chain connects TRBV7-8 to TRBJ2-5; TRBD1 aligns across 10 bases. The CDR3 consists of 14 residues. Germline V CDR1 and CDR2: SGHVS, FQNEAQ. CDR3 loop: CASSLDPGTGEIKF. The CDR3 DNA is TGTGCCAGCAGCTTAGATCCCGGGACAGGGGAGATAAAGTTC.

This rearrangement joins TRBV29-1 to TRBJ2-7, with D unresolved. Germline V lookup: CDR1 SQVTM, CDR2 ANQGSEA. Between the trimmed V and J ends, which lost 2 bases and 1 base, there was a span of 15 bases. The CDR3 runs to 15 residues. As DNA, the CDR3 is TGCAGCGTTGAATTTCGGGCAAACTGGTCCTACGAGCAGTACTTC. Protein sequence: CSVEFRANWSYEQYF.

This sequence joins TRBV6-2 or TRBV6-3 and TRBJ1-2; 8 positions match TRBD1. Looked up from germline, CDR1 is MNHEY and CDR2 is SVGEGT. The length of the CDR3 is 15 residues. Unmatched junction bases numbered 4, after V lost 2 bases and J lost 2 bases. In nucleotides, the CDR3 is TGTGCCAGCAGTTACGACCACAGGGGGAACTATGGCTACACCTTC. Translated: CASSYDHRGNYGYTF.

J is TRBJ1-5 and V is TRBV19, with TRBD1 as a possible D gene (5 bases). Germline V lookup: CDR1 LNHDA, CDR2 SQIVND (reference sequence). The CDR3 runs to 13 residues. V dropped 3 bases and J dropped 7 bases, with 10 bases sitting between them. This CDR3 is CASSIGGGQPQHF. The CDR3 DNA reads TGTGCCAGTAGTATTGGGGGAGGGCAGCCCCAGCATTTT.

As to this clonotype: A read error may produce the germline difference seen at one junction end. The rearrangement joins TRBV5-4 to TRBJ1-2, with TRBD1 matching 8 bases. Germline V gene data show CDR1 as SGHNT and CDR2 as YYREEE (reference sequence). The CDR3 has 15 amino acids. The CDR3 is CAGSFQGAEFNGYTF. In DNA form, the CDR3 reads TGTGCCGGCAGCTTCCAGGGGGCTGAATTCAATGGCTACACCTTC.

The chain is built from TRBV29-1 and TRBJ2-7; D is undetermined. Deletions cut 6 bases from V and 3 bases from J, with 12 bases between. From germline, CDR1 is SQVTM and CDR2 ANQGSEA. The length of the CDR3 is 12 residues. The CDR3 sequence: CSVFSEVYEQYF. The CDR3 DNA follows: TGCAGCGTGTTCTCTGAGGTCTACGAGCAGTACTTC.

The chain uses TRBV5-1 and TRBJ2-7, with a possible D match to TRBD1 (6 bases). With 4 bases removed from V and 2 bases from J, the gap between germline ends came to 10 bases. This CDR3 has 13 residues. Germline V lookup: CDR1 SGHRS, CDR2 YFSETQ. CDR3 coding DNA: TGCGCCAGCAGCAGTGGACAGCCCTACGAGCAGTACTTC. Translating it yields CASSSGQPYEQYF.